One sample yielded the 19 T cell receptor beta chains listed below, sequenced in a study of T cells in Graves' hyperthyroidism and ophthalmopathy. RNA transcripts gave rise to amplified TCR beta CDR3 regions. TCR CDR3 regions were first amplified by RT-PCR with HTBI primers. MiXCR, applied by TCRdb to the multiplex PCR reads, yields one record per CDR3 protein. The table lists some 250,000 distinct CDR3 sequences, more than 14% of them singletons. What was sequenced was blood. These TCRs come from a woman in her thirties or forties with Graves' hyperthyroidism that later progressed to Graves' ophthalmopathy.

To note about this clonotype: The conserved phenylalanine or tryptophan is not found at the CDR3 terminus, so this likely reflects a read error. It is unclear where the CDR3 begins or ends on the DNA, so no DNA is shown, and the CDR3 is as TCRdb lists it. This chain joins TRBV12-3 or TRBV12-4 and TRBJ1-6. The CDR3 numbers 12 amino acids, ends counted. CDR3 sequence: CASSFKGSPLHL.

This clonotype was seen ten or more times. CDR3 bases: TGTGCCAGCAGTTCTATAGCAAGGGTAGCGGCAGACTACAATGAGCAGTTCTTC. Amino acids: CASSSIARVAADYNEQFF. The V and J genes are TRBV11-2 and TRBJ2-1; perhaps TRBD2 as D (6 bases). The CDR3 totals 18 residues. V shed 6 bases and J shed 3 bases, with 24 bases lying between them. The germline gives CDR1 SGHAT, CDR2 FQNNGV.

This clonotype was counted between two and nine times. The chain links TRBV5-1 to TRBJ2-7, with D possibly TRBD2 on 6 matching bases. V lost 2 bases and J 3 bases, leaving 12 bases between the germline ends. The CDR3 covers 14 residues. Germline CDR1 reads SGHRS; CDR2 reads YFSETQ. The CDR3 here is CASSFRELHYEQYF. CDR3 bases: TGCGCCAGCAGCTTCCGGGAGCTCCACTACGAGCAGTACTTC. Full variable domain (remainder filled in from reference TRBV5-1 and TRBJ2-7): KAGVTQTPRYLIKTRGQQVTLSCSPISGHRSVSWYQQTPGQGLQFLFEYFSETQRNKGNFPGRFSGRQFSNSRSEMNVSTLELGDSALYLCASSFRELHYEQYFGPGTRLTVT.

This clonotype was detected many times. This chain links TRBV28 with TRBJ2-7; a weak D match, TRBD2 (5 bases). V was shortened by 6 bases and J by 0 bases, with 12 bases between the two germline ends. Germline assignment: CDR1 MDHEN and CDR2 SYDVKM. This CDR3 has 14 amino acids. As DNA, the CDR3 is TGTGCCAGCAGGCCGACTGGAGGCTCCTACGAGCAGTACTTC. This gives the protein CASRPTGGSYEQYF.

This clonotype was recorded many times. The chain joins TRBV29-1 to TRBJ2-2; 16 positions agree with TRBD2. CDR3 length: 17 residues. V lost 5 bases, J lost 0 bases, and 3 bases stayed unmatched. The germline V gene encodes CDR1 SQVTM and CDR2 ANQGSEA. CDR3 nucleotide sequence: TGCAGCGTTCCGGGACTAGCGGGAGGGACGAACACCGGGGAGCTGTTTTTT. This translates into CSVPGLAGGTNTGELFF.

This clonotype was recorded at least ten times. The genes are TRBV30 and TRBJ1-6, with TRBD1 matching 8 bases. Per the germline V gene, CDR1 is GTSNPN and CDR2 is SVGIG (reference sequence). This CDR3 is 12 amino acids long. V gave up 4 bases and J gave up 12 bases; unmatched junction bases: 5. Here the CDR3 reads CAWNQGAEPLHF. The CDR3 DNA follows: TGTGCCTGGAATCAGGGGGCAGAACCCCTCCACTTT.

The chain carries TRBV6-1 and TRBJ2-7, with D possibly called TRBD1 or TRBD2 (5 bases each). This CDR3 has 16 amino acids. V was trimmed by 0 bases and J by 0 bases, leaving 12 bases between them. Germline CDR1 and CDR2: MNHNS and SASEGT. The CDR3 sequence is CASSEAQGRFSYEQYF. The CDR3 DNA is TGTGCCAGCAGTGAAGCGCAGGGACGCTTCTCCTACGAGCAGTACTTC.

The chain links TRBV6-1 to TRBJ2-1, with D perhaps given as TRBD1 or TRBD2 (5 bases each). The CDR3 consists of 12 residues. V was pared by 5 bases and J by 7 bases, with 9 bases between. Looked up from germline, CDR1 is MNHNS and CDR2 is SASEGT. CDR3 DNA sequence: TGTGCCAGCAGTCCCTGGGGGAATGAGCAGTTCTTC. As protein: CASSPWGNEQFF.

This clonotype was picked up a small number of times. The V gene is TRBV28, the J gene TRBJ1-1, with D uncertain. This CDR3 spans 13 amino acids. V lost 1 base, J lost 5 bases, and 8 bases lay in between. Per germline, CDR1 MDHEN and CDR2 SYDVKM. CDR3 region: CASSLLFGTEAFF. CDR3 bases: TGTGCCAGCAGTTTATTATTTGGGACTGAAGCTTTCTTT. The full variable domain, rest sourced from reference TRBV28 and TRBJ1-1, is DVKVTQSSRYLVKRTGEKVFLECVQDMDHENMFWYRQDPGLGLRLIYFSYDVKMKEKGDIPEGYSVSREKKERFSLILESASTNQTSMYLCASSLLFGTEAFFGQGTRLTVV.

This clonotype was seen a single time. A much larger clone differs by one base, so this may be a read error. This chain joins TRBV7-2 and TRBJ1-1, with unresolved D. The germline V gene has CDR1 SGHTA and CDR2 FQGNSA. CDR3 size: 12 residues. The DNA for the CDR3 is TGTGCCAGCGGCTTCCGCCCCTATGAAGCTTTCTTT. The encoded protein is CASGFRPYEAFF. Together with reference TRBV7-2 and TRBJ1-1, the CDR3 gives the full variable domain: GAGVSQSPSNKVTEKGKDVELRCDPISGHTALYWYRQSLGQGLEFLIYFQGNSAPDKSGLPSDRFSAERTGGSVSTLTIQRTQQEDSAVYLCASGFRPYEAFFGQGTRLTVV.

This clonotype came up many times. This chain links TRBV6-1 with TRBJ2-7, with unresolved D. Per germline, CDR1 MNHNS and CDR2 SASEGT. Between the trimmed V and J ends, which lost 8 bases and 5 bases, there was a span of 13 bases. There are 12 residues in the CDR3. The CDR3 region is CASHDKFHEQYF. The CDR3 DNA sequence: TGTGCCAGCCATGACAAGTTCCACGAGCAGTACTTC.

The chain recombines TRBV27 with TRBJ2-7; 8 bases align to TRBD1. Germline V gene sequence: CDR1 MNHEY, CDR2 SMNVEV (reference sequence). V gave up 8 bases and J gave up 3 bases; unmatched junction bases: 15. This CDR3 is 16 amino acids long. As DNA, the CDR3 is TGTGCCAGCGTAGGCCACGACAGGGGTCTGGGCTACGAGCAGTACTTC. It codes for CASVGHDRGLGYEQYF.

This clonotype was seen repeatedly, ten times or more. This chain uses TRBV7-3 with TRBJ1-1; D ambiguous. Germline V gives CDR1 SGHTA, CDR2 FQGTGA. The CDR3 has 14 amino acids. The V gene lost 5 bases and the J gene lost 1 base, with 11 bases spanning the gap. The CDR3 DNA is TGTGCCAGCAGCACACTCCCGGGGAACACTGAAGCTTTCTTT. Translated, it gives CASSTLPGNTEAFF.

V usage is TRBV9 and J usage is TRBJ1-2; D remains unclear. Germline-derived CDR1 and CDR2 are SGDLS and YYNGEE. V dropped 3 bases and J dropped 8 bases, with 8 bases sitting between them. The CDR3 is 11 residues long. CDR3 nucleotides: TGTGCCAGCAGCGATTCCGAGGGCTACACCTTC. This gives the protein CASSDSEGYTF.

V and J are TRBV7-9 and TRBJ1-2; TRBD1 might be the D (5 bases). Looked up from germline, CDR1 is SEHNR and CDR2 is FQNEAQ (reference sequence). Trimming left V 0 bases short and J 1 base short, with 18 bases between. The CDR3 has 18 residues. The CDR3 reads CASSLAWDEGPHNYGYTF. The CDR3 nucleotides are TGTGCCAGCAGCTTAGCGTGGGACGAGGGGCCTCATAACTATGGCTACACCTTC.

The table lists this clonotype with many counts. This chain uses TRBV28 with TRBJ2-7; 7 bases line up with TRBD2. The germline V gene encodes CDR1 MDHEN and CDR2 SYDVKM. The trim removed 3 bases at V and 4 bases at J, leaving 9 bases unmatched. The CDR3 has 15 amino acids. CDR3 amino acids: CASSFSGGSGYEQYF. CDR3 in DNA: TGTGCCAGCAGTTTCTCAGGCGGGAGCGGTTACGAGCAGTACTTC.

This clonotype was found many times. The rearrangement links TRBV25-1 to TRBJ2-7; D remains ambiguous. V gave up 8 bases and J gave up 7 bases, with 18 bases separating them. Germline CDR1 reads MGHDK; CDR2 reads SYGVNS. This CDR3 contains 13 residues. Written as DNA, the CDR3 is TGTGCCAGCGGGTCGCTAGGTCGGTCGGAGCAGTACTTC. It is translated as CASGSLGRSEQYF.

This clonotype was recorded at least ten times. This rearrangement joins TRBV20-1 to TRBJ2-7; TRBD1 matches at 10 bases. In germline, CDR1 is DFQATT, CDR2 SNEGSKA (reference sequence). V was clipped by 4 bases and J by 7 bases; unmatched bases: 10. CDR3 length: 14 residues. The CDR3 DNA follows: TGCAGTGCTACCGTCGGGACAGGGGCGAGGGAGCAGTACTTC. Its translation is CSATVGTGAREQYF.

The genes are TRBV6-1 and TRBJ2-5; D is undetermined. V dropped 7 bases and J dropped 11 bases, with 20 bases sitting between them. CDR3 length: 13 amino acids. Germline V lookup: CDR1 MNHNS, CDR2 SASEGT. The CDR3 here is CASTPDGTREQYF. CDR3 nucleotide sequence: TGTGCCAGCACCCCCGACGGTACCAGAGAGCAGTACTTC.